Described below is a single T cell receptor (beta chain) sequence and its context. Its antigen is not identified. The assay was run at survey level. Only in-frame clones appear in the TCRdb table, and some are missing; sequencing was by immunoSEQ multiplex PCR. The sample has 95,000 or so clones; roughly 78% are singletons. This specimen comes from a study of fetal regulatory T cell absence and autoimmunity. Findings of the study overall: Pancreas TCRs were oligoclonally enriched versus cord blood, some clones over 100-fold.

V lost 8 bases to trimming and J lost 5 bases, with 15 bases between them. Germline assignment: CDR1 MGHRA and CDR2 YSYEKL. CDR3 length: 14 residues. Sample: pancreas tissue. The receptor comes from a male donor with IPEX syndrome. The chain links TRBV4-1 to TRBJ2-2; D is possibly TRBD1 or TRBD2 (5 bases each). The CDR3 DNA follows: TGCGCCAGCGAGGACGGGGCGCGAACCGGGGAGCTGTTTTTT. Its translation: CASEDGARTGELFF.